These 8 T cell receptor beta chains originate from one sample sequenced in a study of CD8+CD57+ T cells in acquired aplastic anemia. Genomic DNA templated the TCR beta VDJ and CDR3 profiling. MiXCR was run by TCRdb on the reads, yielding one entry per CDR3 protein. Here the sample spans roughly 150,000 distinct CDR3 sequences, 35% to 55% being singletons. Sequences were obtained from sorted CD4+, CD8+, or CD8+CD57+ T cells (not recorded which) from PBMCs. All receptors come from a human donor in good health.

The chain joins TRBV20-1 to TRBJ1-1; D may be TRBD1 (5 bases). The CDR3 spans 13 residues. The germline gives CDR1 DFQATT, CDR2 SNEGSKA (reference sequence). The V end lost 3 bases, the J end lost 4 bases, and 12 bases lay between the germline ends. This chain's CDR3 is CSAREGALTEAFF. The DNA of the CDR3 is TGCAGTGCTAGGGAAGGGGCGCTCACTGAAGCTTTCTTT.

This clonotype was found many times. CDR3 DNA: TGTGCCAGCAGCCTCGGGACAACTGGAGGGGAGACCCAGTACTTC. Translated: CASSLGTTGGETQYF. This chain links TRBV7-9 with TRBJ2-5; TRBD1 or TRBD2 may be the D gene (6 bases each). CDR1 is SEHNR, CDR2 FQNEAQ, per germline (reference sequence). This CDR3 spans 15 amino acids. The ends were cut back, 5 bases at V and 5 bases at J, with 18 bases in the middle.

The V call is TRBV12-3 or TRBV12-4, the J call TRBJ2-5; D not certain. V gave up 6 bases and J gave up 2 bases, with 4 bases separating them. The CDR3 sequence is 11 residues long. CDR3 sequence reads: CASSGQETQYF. The CDR3 DNA reads as TGTGCCAGCAGCGGGCAAGAGACCCAGTACTTC.

V is TRBV9 and J is TRBJ1-1, with D uncertain. V dropped 0 bases and J dropped 0 bases, with 9 bases sitting between them. The germline CDR1 and CDR2 sequences are SGDLS and YYNGEE. The CDR3 loop spans 15 amino acids. CDR3 nucleotide sequence: TGTGCCAGCAGCGTAGGGCCTGGAGTGAACACTGAAGCTTTCTTT. Amino acids: CASSVGPGVNTEAFF. Combining the CDR3 with reference TRBV9 and TRBJ1-1 gives the whole variable domain DSGVTQTPKHLITATGQRVTLRCSPRSGDLSVYWYQQSLDQGLQFLIQYYNGEERAKGNILERFSAQQFPDLHSELNLSSLELGDSALYFCASSVGPGVNTEAFFGQGTRLTVV.

In its sample, this clonotype was seen many times. The gene calls are TRBV13 and TRBJ2-1, with 12 bases that match TRBD2. The CDR3 consists of 15 residues. The V gene's germline CDR1 is PRHDT and CDR2 FYEKMQ (reference sequence). J gave up 6 bases and V 5 bases, and 5 bases lay outside the gene matches. CDR3 coding DNA: TGTGCCAGCAGCCAGACTAGCGGGAGTGTCAATGAGCAGTTCTTC. This translates into CASSQTSGSVNEQFF.

Turning to this clonotype: Its ends do not fully match the called genes, so a read error is possible. The chain is built from TRBV7-2 and TRBJ2-7; D tentatively fits TRBD1 or TRBD2 (5 bases each). CDR1 is SGHTA, CDR2 FQGNSA, per germline. This CDR3 is 12 amino acids long. The CDR3 region is CAGREGFGEQYF. The DNA of the CDR3 is TGTGCCGGCAGAGAGGGGTTTGGCGAGCAGTACTTC.

This clonotype was recorded at least ten times. V is TRBV5-1 and J is TRBJ2-3, with D hard to call. The CDR3 totals 15 residues. Germline V gene data show CDR1 as SGHRS and CDR2 as YFSETQ. V was trimmed by 4 bases and J by 0 bases, leaving 12 bases between them. This chain's CDR3 is CASSPGRISTDTQYF. As DNA, the CDR3 is TGCGCCAGCAGCCCTGGACGGATTAGCACAGATACGCAGTATTTT.

The rearrangement uses TRBV20-1 and TRBJ2-1; 8 bases map to TRBD1. Germline V gives CDR1 DFQATT, CDR2 SNEGSKA (reference sequence). This CDR3 comprises 14 residues. V lost 1 base to trimming and J lost 6 bases; unmatched junction nucleotides: 5. CDR3 sequence reads: CSARGTGPINEQFF. The CDR3 DNA reads TGCAGTGCTAGAGGGACAGGGCCTATCAATGAGCAGTTCTTC.